Following are 25 T cell receptor beta chains from one sample sequenced in a study of response to subunit inactivated influenza vaccine. TCRdb processed the RT-PCR reads anew with MiXCR; each CDR3 protein has one entry. Seen here are about 570,000 distinct CDR3 sequences, about 10% observed once, and the top ten hold approximately 11%. These data were also filed under a second study, of T cells expressing NK-cell markers. Turning to that study: The cDNA for TCR beta came from 5'RACE template switching with UMIs.

This specimen consisted of PBMCs from blood, obtained on the day of vaccination. The receptor source for this set is a man in his fifties or sixties who received an inactivated influenza vaccine.

This clonotype has only a few counts. V is TRBV20-1 and J is TRBJ1-5, with 8 bases that match TRBD1. The junction had 14 bases not matched to a gene; V was cut back by 2 bases and J by 5 bases. The CDR3 totals 17 residues. Germline values: CDR1 DFQATT, CDR2 SNEGSKA (reference sequence). The CDR3 nucleotides are TGCAGTGCTAGACCAATAGTAGGACAGGGAAAGTATCAGCCCCAGCATTTT. It codes for CSARPIVGQGKYQPQHF.

This chain links TRBV20-1 with TRBJ2-2; unclear D gene. The V gene's germline CDR1 is DFQATT and CDR2 SNEGSKA (reference sequence). Trimming cost V 2 bases and J 1 base, with 2 bases left between them. CDR3 size: 12 residues. The CDR3 sequence is CSARRNTGELFF. CDR3 nucleotide sequence: TGCAGTGCTAGACGGAACACCGGGGAGCTGTTTTTT.

This chain links TRBV3-1 with TRBJ1-5; TRBD1 might be the D (5 bases). Trimming took 0 bases from V and 7 from J, leaving 13 bases between them. CDR1 and CDR2 (germline): LGHDT, YNNKEL (reference sequence). This CDR3 contains 15 residues. The CDR3 coding sequence is TGTGCCAGCAGCCAAGATCGCCAGTGGGGGCAGCCCCAGCATTTT. The encoded protein is CASSQDRQWGQPQHF.

This clonotype was found many times. CDR3 nucleotides: TGCGCCAGCAGCTTGGATTATGGGAACGAGCAGTACTTC. Its protein is CASSLDYGNEQYF. The chain is built from TRBV5-1 and TRBJ2-7; D remains ambiguous. Germline V gene lookup returns CDR1 SGHRS and CDR2 YFSETQ. Trimming pared 0 bases from V and 5 bases from J, leaving 9 bases between. The CDR3 length is 13 residues.

CDR3 in DNA: TGTGCCAGCAGCTTAAGTGGGCCCAACAATGAGCAGTTCTTC. Its translation: CASSLSGPNNEQFF. V gene TRBV7-3 combines with J gene TRBJ2-1; no clear D gene. The V gene lost 1 base and the J gene lost 5 bases, with 9 bases spanning the gap. Germline lookup yields CDR1 SGHTA and CDR2 FQGTGA. The CDR3 spans 14 residues. The full variable domain, completed using reference TRBV7-3 and TRBJ2-1, is GAGVSQTPSNKVTEKGKYVELRCDPISGHTALYWYRQSLGQGPEFLIYFQGTGAADDSGLPNDRFFAVRPEGSVSTLKIQRTERGDSAVYLCASSLSGPNNEQFFGPGTRLTVL.

This clonotype was observed at least ten times. V usage is TRBV12-3 or TRBV12-4 and J usage is TRBJ1-1; D call uncertain. The V and J ends lost 5 bases and 2 bases respectively, with 12 bases between them. The CDR3 has 14 residues. CDR3 nucleotides: TGTGCCAGCAGTGAATCGACGGGAAACACTGAAGCTTTCTTT. This gives the protein CASSESTGNTEAFF.

For the CDR3, the DNA is TGCAGTGCTAGACAACAAGAGCGGGGTTGGAATGAGCAGTTCTTC. It codes for CSARQQERGWNEQFF. J is TRBJ2-1 and V is TRBV20-1; TRBD2 matches at 7 bases. The CDR3 loop spans 15 amino acids. Germline CDR1 and CDR2: DFQATT and SNEGSKA (reference sequence). V was clipped by 2 bases and J by 7 bases; unmatched bases: 11.

The chain carries TRBV4-1 and TRBJ2-7, with 7 nucleotides matching TRBD1. The V gene's germline CDR1 is MGHRA and CDR2 YSYEKL. This CDR3 spans 14 amino acids. J gave up 7 bases and V 0 bases, and 6 bases lay outside the gene matches. The CDR3 is CASSQEDRVGEQYF. The DNA of the CDR3 is TGCGCCAGCAGCCAAGAAGACAGGGTGGGGGAGCAGTACTTC.

The chain couples TRBV30 to TRBJ1-1; D not resolved. V lost 7 bases and J 4 bases, leaving 19 bases between the germline ends. The CDR3 is 14 amino acids. Germline CDR1 reads GTSNPN; CDR2 reads SVGIG (reference sequence). The CDR3 coding sequence is TGTGCCTCGGCCCGGGCCGCGGGTGGCACTGAAGCTTTCTTT. It yields the protein CASARAAGGTEAFF.

This clonotype occurred many times. The genes are TRBV27 and TRBJ2-2, with 7 nucleotides matching TRBD2. V gave up 4 bases and J gave up 4 bases; unmatched junction bases: 12. Germline CDR1 MNHEY, CDR2 SMNVEV (reference sequence). The CDR3 is 17 amino acids. The CDR3 spells CASSSPRGGVRTGELFF. The DNA for the CDR3 is TGTGCCAGCAGTTCACCCCGGGGAGGGGTCCGCACCGGGGAGCTGTTTTTT.

This clonotype was detected only a few times. The rearrangement joins TRBV9 to TRBJ2-5, with D possibly called TRBD1 or TRBD2 (5 bases each). CDR3 size: 15 residues. The ends were cut back, 3 bases at V and 0 bases at J, with 12 bases in the middle. The germline gives CDR1 SGDLS, CDR2 YYNGEE. The CDR3 DNA sequence: TGTGCCAGCAGCGCGGCAGGGACGTACCAAGAGACCCAGTACTTC. This sequence encodes CASSAAGTYQETQYF.

This clonotype was observed many times. This chain connects TRBV9 to TRBJ2-1, with a tentative D call TRBD1 (5 bases). Trimming stripped 3 bases from V and 7 bases from J, with 20 bases between. Germline V gene lookup returns CDR1 SGDLS and CDR2 YYNGEE. The CDR3 is 16 amino acids. CDR3 DNA: TGTGCCAGCAGCGGAACCTCAGGGATCCCTTTGAATGAGCAGTTCTTC. The encoded protein is CASSGTSGIPLNEQFF.

The chain carries TRBV7-3 and TRBJ2-7, with 8 bases lining up with TRBD2. Trimming removed 2 bases from V and 4 bases from J; junction bases left unmatched: 16. The CDR3 consists of 18 residues. CDR1 is SGHTA, CDR2 FQGTGA, per germline. The CDR3 here is CASSLSVSGSYSVYEQYF. CDR3 DNA sequence: TGTGCCAGCAGCTTATCCGTGAGCGGGAGCTATTCGGTTTACGAGCAGTACTTC.

This clonotype was counted a few times. V and J are TRBV20-1 and TRBJ1-5, with TRBD1 as a possible D gene (5 bases). V was trimmed by 5 bases and J by 0 bases, leaving 11 bases between them. CDR1 and CDR2 from the germline V gene are DFQATT and SNEGSKA (reference sequence). This CDR3 contains 14 residues. In nucleotides, the CDR3 is TGCAGTGCTCGCGACAGCCTTAGCAATCAGCCCCAGCATTTT. Encoded protein: CSARDSLSNQPQHF.

V and J are TRBV20-1 and TRBJ1-2; D uncertain. Germline V gene data show CDR1 as DFQATT and CDR2 as SNEGSKA (reference sequence). The V and J ends lost 6 bases and 0 bases respectively, with 8 bases between them. This CDR3 has 12 amino acids. The CDR3 nucleotides read TGCAGTGCCACCCGCGCTAACTATGGCTACACCTTC. Translation: CSATRANYGYTF.

This clonotype appeared many times. The chain combines TRBV28 with TRBJ2-1, with D possibly being TRBD1 or TRBD2 (5 bases each). Between the trimmed V and J ends, which lost 3 bases and 7 bases, there was a span of 13 bases. The CDR3 is 14 amino acids. Germline CDR1 is MDHEN and CDR2 is SYDVKM. The DNA of the CDR3 is TGTGCCAGCAGTTTTGGGGGAGTCCGAAATGAGCAGTTCTTC. Its translation is CASSFGGVRNEQFF.

This clonotype was recorded at least ten times. This rearrangement joins TRBV11-2 to TRBJ2-3; 9 bases align to TRBD2. This CDR3 has 18 residues. CDR1 is SGHAT, CDR2 FQNNGV, per germline. The J segment lost 2 bases and the V segment lost 2 bases, leaving 11 bases of the junction unmatched. The CDR3 loop reads CASSLSTPASGVTDTQYF. Here the CDR3 DNA reads TGTGCCAGCAGCTTAAGCACCCCCGCTAGCGGGGTCACAGATACGCAGTATTTT.

This chain links TRBV6-1 with TRBJ2-3, with D uncertain. The V end was cut by 6 bases, the J end by 0 bases, with 13 bases between. Looked up from germline, CDR1 is MNHNS and CDR2 is SASEGT. The CDR3 has 15 residues. As DNA, the CDR3 is TGTGCCAGCAGCCCCCTGACCGGCAGCACAGATACGCAGTATTTT. Protein sequence: CASSPLTGSTDTQYF.

The CDR3 loop reads CASTVGGGAYGYTF. DNA for the CDR3: TGTGCCAGCACGGTTGGGGGAGGGGCCTATGGCTACACCTTC. The chain carries TRBV12-3 or TRBV12-4 and TRBJ1-2, with a possible D match to TRBD1 (5 bases). Deletions cut 7 bases from V and 4 bases from J, with 16 bases between. The CDR3 length is 14 residues.

This clonotype was seen a handful of times. The chain uses TRBV4-3 and TRBJ2-7, with D possibly being TRBD1 (5 bases). The length of the CDR3 is 15 residues. Germline values: CDR1 LGHNA, CDR2 YSLEER. The germline V and J ends were trimmed by 4 bases and 1 base, with 14 bases remaining between them. The CDR3 region is CASSLQRTRSYEQYF. The CDR3 nucleotides read TGCGCCAGCAGCCTCCAAAGGACACGTTCCTACGAGCAGTACTTC.

This clonotype has just a few counts. For the CDR3, the DNA is TGCAGCGTTGAAAACGGGGGAGAGACCCAGTACTTC. Residues: CSVENGGETQYF. The chain couples TRBV29-1 to TRBJ2-5; tentatively, D is TRBD2 (6 bases). The CDR3 length is 12 residues. Germline V gives CDR1 SQVTM, CDR2 ANQGSEA. Trimming took off 2 bases at V and 4 bases at J, with 8 bases between the two ends.

This clonotype was detected only a few times. V usage is TRBV24-1 and J usage is TRBJ2-5; weak D call: TRBD2 (6 bases). This CDR3 contains 15 residues. CDR1 KGHDR and CDR2 SFDVKD come from the germline V gene. V dropped 3 bases and J dropped 4 bases, with 14 bases sitting between them. The DNA for the CDR3 is TGTGCCACCAGTGATCCGACTAGTTCGGTAGAGACCCAGTACTTC. Protein: CATSDPTSSVETQYF.

The V gene is TRBV27, the J gene TRBJ2-2; TRBD2 matches at 8 bases. Trimming at V came to 6 bases and at J to 6 bases, leaving 6 bases not matched to a gene. This CDR3 comprises 14 residues. Germline-derived CDR1 and CDR2 are MNHEY and SMNVEV (reference sequence). The CDR3 region is CASRAGGPPGELFF. CDR3 nucleotides: TGTGCCAGCAGGGCGGGGGGCCCCCCCGGGGAGCTGTTTTTT.

A few counts support this clonotype. The V gene is TRBV29-1, the J gene TRBJ1-1, with D unresolved. The length of the CDR3 is 14 residues. Germline V gives CDR1 SQVTM, CDR2 ANQGSEA. Trimming removed 4 bases at V and 1 base at J, with 13 bases between. The CDR3 region is CSVASANRNTEAFF. CDR3 in DNA: TGCAGCGTTGCTTCCGCCAATAGGAACACTGAAGCTTTCTTT.

This chain links TRBV7-2 with TRBJ2-5; the D gene is possibly TRBD1 (5 bases). V lost 3 bases, J lost 4 bases, and 12 bases lay in between. CDR3 length: 14 amino acids. The germline CDR1 and CDR2 sequences are SGHTA and FQGNSA. CDR3 DNA: TGTGCCAGCAGCTTCAGACAGCTTCGAGAGACCCAGTACTTC. Encoded protein: CASSFRQLRETQYF.